Below are 30 T cell receptor beta chains sequenced from a single sample in a study of OX40 agonist ivuxolimab in advanced cancers. Generated by immunoSEQ multiplex PCR, the TCRdb table keeps only in-frame clones and is missing some. The profile shows 65,000 to 70,000 clones, approximately 86% of them singletons. Material: CD4+ or CD8+ T cells sorted from blood, obtained in a trial of the OX40 agonist ivuxolimab. Source of these receptors: an adult with an advanced solid tumor such as melanoma, head and neck, liver or kidney cancer.

The rearrangement uses TRBV29-1 and TRBJ2-7, with D possibly TRBD1 on 6 matching bases. The length of the CDR3 is 13 residues. The V end was cut by 5 bases, the J end by 0 bases, with 11 bases between. The germline V gene encodes CDR1 SQVTM and CDR2 ANQGSEA. The CDR3 sequence: CSVSDRSSYEQYF. In DNA form, the CDR3 reads TGCAGCGTTTCCGACAGGAGCTCCTACGAGCAGTACTTC.

This rearrangement joins TRBV28 to TRBJ1-1; D is ambiguous. The V gene lost 5 bases and the J gene lost 2 bases, with 12 bases spanning the gap. From germline, CDR1 is MDHEN and CDR2 SYDVKM. CDR3 size: 14 residues. The CDR3 spells CASSPWAINTEAFF. CDR3 DNA: TGTGCCAGCAGTCCGTGGGCGATTAACACTGAAGCTTTCTTT.

This clone was detected once. The V gene is TRBV25-1, the J gene TRBJ2-7; D unclear. The CDR3 sequence is 12 residues long. Germline CDR1 MGHDK, CDR2 SYGVNS. Trimming stripped 5 bases from V and 1 base from J, with 6 bases between. The CDR3 sequence is CASSRSSYEQYF. In DNA, the CDR3 is TGTGCCAGCAGTCGCAGTTCCTACGAGCAGTACTTC.

This clone occurred once. The chain recombines TRBV30 with TRBJ1-1, with D hard to call. From germline, CDR1 is GTSNPN and CDR2 SVGIG (reference sequence). Trimming took off 2 bases at V and 1 base at J, with 14 bases between the two ends. The CDR3 runs to 15 residues. The chain's CDR3 is CAWSPRVGQNTEAFF. The CDR3 DNA is TGTGCCTGGAGTCCCCGGGTCGGTCAGAACACTGAAGCTTTCTTT.

The V and J genes are TRBV18 and TRBJ2-2, with D perhaps matching TRBD2 (6 bases). The ends were cut back, 8 bases at V and 3 bases at J, with 10 bases in the middle. Germline CDR1 and CDR2: KGHSH and LQKENI. This CDR3 region has 13 residues. CDR3 nucleotides: TGTGCCAGCCGACTAGAAGACACCGGGGAGCTGTTTTTT. It translates to CASRLEDTGELFF.

The chain joins TRBV4-2 to TRBJ2-1; D is uncertain. In germline, CDR1 is LGHNA, CDR2 YNFKEQ. There are 13 residues in the CDR3. V was clipped by 4 bases and J by 5 bases, with 9 bases between them. The CDR3 loop reads CASSPDQNNEQFF. The CDR3 DNA sequence: TGTGCCAGCAGCCCCGACCAAAACAATGAGCAGTTCTTC.

This chain links TRBV29-1 with TRBJ2-2; the match to TRBD2 covers 9 bases. V dropped 7 bases and J dropped 6; count of bases not matched to a gene: 6. Looked up from germline, CDR1 is SQVTM and CDR2 is ANQGSEA. This CDR3 comprises 13 residues. The DNA for the CDR3 is TGCAGCGGCGGGGGGGGGCCGCCCGGGGAGCTGTTTTTT. The encoded protein is CSGGGGPPGELFF.

The chain is built from TRBV25-1 and TRBJ1-2; D unresolved. The CDR3 runs 13 residues. V was cut by 3 bases and J by 7 bases, with 12 bases left in between. The germline CDR1 and CDR2 sequences are MGHDK and SYGVNS. The CDR3 sequence is CASSDLPRAGYTF. In DNA form, the CDR3 reads TGTGCCAGCAGTGACCTACCTCGTGCTGGCTACACCTTC.

The chain joins TRBV6-5 to TRBJ1-1, with D possibly matching TRBD1 (5 bases). Trimming removed 0 bases at V and 4 bases at J, with 12 bases between. This CDR3 contains 15 residues. Germline-derived CDR1 and CDR2 are MNHEY and SVGAGI. The CDR3 protein is CASSYSGAGGTEAFF. The CDR3 bases are TGTGCCAGCAGTTACTCGGGCGCTGGGGGCACTGAAGCTTTCTTT.

The V call is TRBV6-1, the J call TRBJ1-5; D may be TRBD1 (5 bases). V shed 6 bases and J shed 2 bases, with 14 bases lying between them. The germline gives CDR1 MNHNS, CDR2 SASEGT. This CDR3 region has 15 residues. DNA of the CDR3: TGTGCCAGCAGGGTTGACAGTTATGGCAATCAGCCCCAGCATTTT. Its protein product is CASRVDSYGNQPQHF.

This clone was found once. The chain links TRBV11-1 to TRBJ1-1; D is unclear. The CDR3 loop spans 15 amino acids. CDR1 is SGHAT and CDR2 is FQDESV in the germline V gene (reference sequence). V was pared by 3 bases and J by 3 bases, with 14 bases between. CDR3 sequence (DNA): TGTGCCAGCAGCTTCCTGGGGTATCGAGACACTGAAGCTTTCTTT. It translates to CASSFLGYRDTEAFF.

This chain connects TRBV5-1 to TRBJ2-7; 10 nucleotides match TRBD1. The CDR3 has 16 amino acids. The V gene end was trimmed by 4 bases and the J gene end by 7 bases; junction bases not matched to a gene: 14. The V gene's germline CDR1 is SGHRS and CDR2 YFSETQ. The chain's CDR3 is CASSAGTGARGDEQYF. DNA for the CDR3: TGCGCCAGCAGCGCCGGGACAGGGGCGAGAGGAGATGAGCAGTACTTC.

The chain links TRBV19 to TRBJ2-1, with a tentative D call TRBD2 (5 bases). Germline V lookup: CDR1 LNHDA, CDR2 SQIVND (reference sequence). Trimming took off 5 bases at V and 3 bases at J, with 17 bases between the two ends. This CDR3 comprises 16 residues. The CDR3 reads CASSGRLAIGYNEQFF. The CDR3 nucleotides read TGTGCCAGTAGTGGTAGATTAGCGATTGGCTACAATGAGCAGTTCTTC.

V and J are TRBV9 and TRBJ2-5; 7 nucleotides match TRBD2. The J segment lost 1 base and the V segment lost 0 bases, leaving 6 bases of the junction unmatched. Germline V gene lookup returns CDR1 SGDLS and CDR2 YYNGEE. This CDR3 has 16 amino acids. The CDR3 nucleotides are TGTGCCAGCAGCGTAGCTGTGGGGGGGTCCCAAGAGACCCAGTACTTC. It translates to CASSVAVGGSQETQYF.

This clone appeared a single time. This chain connects TRBV2 to TRBJ2-1, with 10 bases aligning to TRBD2. The CDR3 spans 15 residues. The trim removed 8 bases at V and 7 bases at J, leaving 11 bases unmatched. The germline gives CDR1 SNHLY, CDR2 FYNNEI. The CDR3 DNA is TGTGCCAGCGGGAGAAGCGGGGGGGCCGGGAATGAGCAGTTCTTC. Protein sequence: CASGRSGGAGNEQFF.

The chain links TRBV13 to TRBJ1-2, with 9 bases that match TRBD1. The length of the CDR3 is 14 residues. Unmatched junction bases numbered 4, after V lost 4 bases and J lost 4 bases. Per the germline V gene, CDR1 is PRHDT and CDR2 is FYEKMQ (reference sequence). The CDR3 loop reads CASSSGTGLYGYTF. CDR3 DNA: TGTGCCAGCAGCTCCGGGACAGGGCTCTATGGCTACACCTTC. The full variable domain, in which reference TRBV13 and TRBJ1-2 provide the parts outside the CDR3, is AAGVIQSPRHLIKEKRETATLKCYPIPRHDTVYWYQQGPGQDPQFLISFYEKMQSDKGSIPDRFSAQQFSDYHSELNMSSLELGDSALYFCASSSGTGLYGYTFGSGTRLTVV.

CDR3 protein: CASSEIAGGPSGANVLTF. DNA of the CDR3: TGTGCCAGCAGTGAGATAGCGGGAGGGCCCTCTGGGGCCAACGTCCTGACTTTC. The J gene is TRBJ2-6, the V gene TRBV2; TRBD2 agrees at 11 bases. Unmatched junction bases numbered 4, after V lost 3 bases and J lost 0 bases. Looked up from germline, CDR1 is SNHLY and CDR2 is FYNNEI. The CDR3 is 18 residues long.

The genes are TRBV18 and TRBJ1-1; 7 positions match TRBD1. Germline CDR1 is KGHSH and CDR2 is LQKENI. The CDR3 covers 17 residues. V lost 0 bases and J lost 0; bases outside the gene matches: 7. CDR3 loop: CASSPPTGNQMNTEAFF. The DNA of the CDR3 is TGTGCCAGCTCACCACCGACAGGGAATCAAATGAACACTGAAGCTTTCTTT.

The V call is TRBV4-3, the J call TRBJ2-5, with D possibly matching TRBD1 (6 bases). Gene TRBJ2-7 matches the end of the DNA better, so the J call may be wrong. Germline CDR1 and CDR2: LGHNA and YSLEER. This CDR3 region has 15 residues. The CDR3 loop reads CASSQEHRANYEQYF. CDR3 DNA sequence: TGCGCCAGCAGCCAAGAGCACAGGGCGAACTACGAGCAGTACTTC.

This chain joins TRBV18 and TRBJ2-3, with TRBD2 matching over 9 bases. CDR3 length: 15 residues. Germline V gene data show CDR1 as KGHSH and CDR2 as LQKENI. Trimming removed 7 bases from V and 2 bases from J; junction bases left unmatched: 7. The CDR3 reads CASFAGTSNTDTQYF. The CDR3 DNA sequence: TGTGCCAGCTTCGCCGGGACTAGCAACACAGATACGCAGTATTTT.

The J gene is TRBJ2-2, the V gene TRBV10-3, with TRBD2 matching over 13 bases. V lost 4 bases, J lost 7 bases, and 6 bases stayed unmatched. The CDR3 has 16 residues. CDR1 and CDR2 (germline): ENHRY, SYGVKD. The CDR3 sequence: CAISASGTSGIGELFF. In DNA, the CDR3 is TGTGCCATCAGTGCCTCCGGGACTAGCGGGATCGGGGAGCTGTTTTTT.

The V and J genes are TRBV28 and TRBJ2-4, with D possibly matching TRBD1 (6 bases). This CDR3 is built from 19 residues. The V and J ends lost 6 bases and 0 bases respectively, with 24 bases between them. Germline lookup yields CDR1 MDHEN and CDR2 SYDVKM. CDR3 residues: CASRRTGFSGSLAKNIQYF. For the CDR3, the DNA is TGTGCCAGCAGACGCACAGGGTTTTCTGGTTCCTTAGCCAAAAACATTCAGTACTTC.

The DNA of the CDR3 is TGCGCCAGCAGCCAAGATACGGGAGGGCTCTCCTACGAGCAGTACTTC. It yields the protein CASSQDTGGLSYEQYF. J is TRBJ2-7 and V is TRBV4-1, with 8 nucleotides matching TRBD2. CDR1 and CDR2 (germline): MGHRA, YSYEKL. V shed 0 bases, J shed 0 bases, and the junction held 4 bases outside the gene matches. The CDR3 covers 16 residues.

V is TRBV13 and J is TRBJ1-3, with TRBD1 matching 8 bases. CDR1 and CDR2 from the germline V gene are PRHDT and FYEKMQ (reference sequence). The CDR3 contains 15 residues. After removal of 8 bases from V and 2 bases from J, the junction contained 8 bases not matched to a gene. The CDR3 is CASQDRGLAGNTIYF. CDR3 DNA sequence: TGTGCCAGCCAAGACAGGGGACTGGCTGGAAACACCATATATTTT.

This chain links TRBV14 with TRBJ2-5, with D possibly matching TRBD2 (5 bases). CDR3 length: 16 residues. Per the germline V gene, CDR1 is SGHDN and CDR2 is FVKESK. V was clipped by 3 bases and J by 5 bases, with 19 bases between them. In DNA form, the CDR3 reads TGTGCCAGCAGCCAGGATCAGAGGGCTACTGGGGAGACCCAGTACTTC. It yields the protein CASSQDQRATGETQYF.

This clone was found a few times. The chain employs TRBV7-9 and TRBJ2-7, with 7 bases that match TRBD1. Germline CDR1 and CDR2: SEHNR and FQNEAQ (reference sequence). J lost 7 bases, V lost 5 bases, and 14 bases had no gene match. The CDR3 has 15 residues. In DNA, the CDR3 is TGTGCCAGCAGCCTTACAGGGGAGCCGACTTTGGAGCAGTACTTC. It specifies CASSLTGEPTLEQYF.

The chain has TRBV11-3 and TRBJ2-5, with 9 bases that match TRBD2. Germline loops: CDR1 SGHNT, CDR2 YENEEA. CDR3 length: 18 residues. After removal of 4 bases from V and 2 bases from J, the junction contained 14 bases not matched to a gene. CDR3 region: CASSSLGRAGGGQETQYF. The CDR3 DNA sequence: TGTGCCAGCAGCTCCCTCGGTAGAGCGGGAGGAGGGCAAGAGACCCAGTACTTC. Supplemented by reference TRBV11-3 and TRBJ2-5, the full variable domain reads EAGVVQSPRYKIIEKKQPVAFWCNPISGHNTLYWYLQNLGQGPELLIRYENEEAVDDSQLPKDRFSAERLKGVDSTLKIQPAELGDSAVYLCASSSLGRAGGGQETQYFGPGTRLLVL.

This rearrangement joins TRBV27 to TRBJ2-2; 8 positions agree with TRBD1. Germline CDR1 is MNHEY and CDR2 is SMNVEV (reference sequence). The CDR3 is 17 amino acids. Losses at the gene ends were 7 bases for V and 0 bases for J; bases not matched to a gene: 10. The CDR3: CASTLGPQGANTGELFF. In DNA, the CDR3 is TGTGCCAGCACCCTAGGGCCACAGGGGGCGAACACCGGGGAGCTGTTTTTT.

The rearrangement links TRBV28 to TRBJ1-1, with TRBD1 as a possible D gene (5 bases). The germline V gene encodes CDR1 MDHEN and CDR2 SYDVKM. There are 12 residues in the CDR3. V was trimmed by 6 bases and J by 5 bases, leaving 10 bases between them. In DNA form, the CDR3 reads TGTGCCAGCAGGGGGGTTGTTACTGAAGCTTTCTTT. Translated: CASRGVVTEAFF.

This chain joins TRBV5-4 and TRBJ1-1; no firm D call. Germline assignment: CDR1 SGHNT and CDR2 YYREEE (reference sequence). With 5 bases removed from V and 1 base from J, the gap between germline ends came to 12 bases. This CDR3 spans 14 amino acids. CDR3 protein: CASRQPGPNTEAFF. CDR3 DNA sequence: TGTGCCAGCAGACAGCCGGGCCCGAACACTGAAGCTTTCTTT.